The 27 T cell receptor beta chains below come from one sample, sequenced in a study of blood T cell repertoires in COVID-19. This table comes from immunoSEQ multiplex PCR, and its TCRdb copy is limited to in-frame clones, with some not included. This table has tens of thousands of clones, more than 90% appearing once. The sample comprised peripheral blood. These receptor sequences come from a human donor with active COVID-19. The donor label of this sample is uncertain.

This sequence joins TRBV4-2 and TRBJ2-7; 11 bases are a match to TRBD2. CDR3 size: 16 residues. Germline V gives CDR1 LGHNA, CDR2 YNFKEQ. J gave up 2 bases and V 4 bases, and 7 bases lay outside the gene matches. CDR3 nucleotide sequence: TGTGCCAGCAGCCTAGTGACTAGCGGGATCCCCTACGAGCAGTACTTC. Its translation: CASSLVTSGIPYEQYF.

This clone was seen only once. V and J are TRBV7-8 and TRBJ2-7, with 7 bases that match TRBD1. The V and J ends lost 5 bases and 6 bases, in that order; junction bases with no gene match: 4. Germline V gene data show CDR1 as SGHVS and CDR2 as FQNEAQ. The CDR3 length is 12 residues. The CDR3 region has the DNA TGTGCCAGCAGCCATTCAGGGGGCGAGCAGTACTTC. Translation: CASSHSGGEQYF.

CDR3 DNA sequence: TGTGCCAGCTCACCTACGGGGGTAGTTAGAGAGACCCAGTACTTC. Its protein product is CASSPTGVVRETQYF. The V and J genes are TRBV18 and TRBJ2-5, with a possible D match to TRBD2 (6 bases). The V and J ends lost 3 bases and 4 bases respectively, with 15 bases between them. Looked up from germline, CDR1 is KGHSH and CDR2 is LQKENI. The CDR3 consists of 15 residues.

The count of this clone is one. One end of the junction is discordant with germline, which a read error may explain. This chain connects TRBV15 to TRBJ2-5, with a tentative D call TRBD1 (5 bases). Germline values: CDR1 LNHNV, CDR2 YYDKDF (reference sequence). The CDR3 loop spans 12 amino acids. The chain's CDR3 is CATSRMTAQRDF. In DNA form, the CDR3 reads TGTGCCACCAGCAGGATGACAGCCCAGAGAGACTTC.

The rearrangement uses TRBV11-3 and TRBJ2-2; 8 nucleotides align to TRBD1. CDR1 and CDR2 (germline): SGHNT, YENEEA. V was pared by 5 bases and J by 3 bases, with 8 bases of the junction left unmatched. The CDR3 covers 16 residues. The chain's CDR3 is CASSARQGRYTGELFF. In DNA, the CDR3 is TGTGCCAGCAGCGCTCGACAGGGGCGGTACACCGGGGAGCTGTTTTTT.

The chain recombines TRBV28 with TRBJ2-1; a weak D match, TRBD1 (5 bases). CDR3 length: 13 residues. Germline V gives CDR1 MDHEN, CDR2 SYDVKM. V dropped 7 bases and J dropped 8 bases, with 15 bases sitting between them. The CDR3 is CASTPPGKDEQFF. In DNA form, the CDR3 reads TGTGCCAGCACCCCCCCAGGGAAGGATGAGCAGTTCTTC.

CDR3 in DNA: TGTGCCACTAGGGGGGCACATCCGAATGAAAAACTGTTTTTT. Protein: CATRGAHPNEKLFF. The chain links TRBV19 to TRBJ1-4; D is possibly TRBD1 (6 bases). In germline, CDR1 is LNHDA, CDR2 SQIVND (reference sequence). V lost 10 bases and J lost 5, with 17 bases in between. This CDR3 has 14 amino acids.

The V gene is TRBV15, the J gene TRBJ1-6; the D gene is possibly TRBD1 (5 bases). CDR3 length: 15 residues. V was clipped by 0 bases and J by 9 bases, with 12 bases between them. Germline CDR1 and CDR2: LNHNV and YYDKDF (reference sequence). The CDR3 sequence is CATSRDGRGGSPLHF. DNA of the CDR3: TGTGCCACCAGCAGAGATGGGAGGGGTGGTTCACCCCTCCACTTT.

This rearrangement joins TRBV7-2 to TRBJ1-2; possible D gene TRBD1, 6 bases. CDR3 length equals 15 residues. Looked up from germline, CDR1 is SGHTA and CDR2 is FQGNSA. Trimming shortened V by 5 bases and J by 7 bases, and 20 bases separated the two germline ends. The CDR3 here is CASSRRQDGDPGYTF. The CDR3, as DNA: TGTGCCAGCAGCCGCAGACAGGACGGGGATCCTGGCTACACCTTC.

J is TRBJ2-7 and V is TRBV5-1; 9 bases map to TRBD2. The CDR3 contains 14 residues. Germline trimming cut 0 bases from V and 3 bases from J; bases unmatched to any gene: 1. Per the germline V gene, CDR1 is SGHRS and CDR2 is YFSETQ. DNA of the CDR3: TGCGCCAGCAGCTTGGGGACTAGCGTCTACGAGCAGTACTTC. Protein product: CASSLGTSVYEQYF.

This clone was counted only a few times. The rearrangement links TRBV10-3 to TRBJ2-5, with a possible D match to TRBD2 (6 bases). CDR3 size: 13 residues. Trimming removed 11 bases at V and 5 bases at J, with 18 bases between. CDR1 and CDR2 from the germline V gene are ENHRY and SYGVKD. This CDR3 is CAASGSAGETQYF. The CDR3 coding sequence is TGTGCCGCTTCGGGCTCGGCGGGGGAGACCCAGTACTTC.

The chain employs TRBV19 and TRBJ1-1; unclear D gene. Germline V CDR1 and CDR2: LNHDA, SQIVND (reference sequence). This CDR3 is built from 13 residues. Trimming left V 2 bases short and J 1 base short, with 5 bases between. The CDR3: CASSIPSNTEAFF. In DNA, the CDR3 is TGTGCCAGTAGTATACCGTCGAACACTGAAGCTTTCTTT.

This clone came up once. The CDR3 sequence: CASSITGTNEKLFF. The CDR3, as DNA: TGTGCCAGTAGTATAACAGGGACTAATGAAAAACTGTTTTTT. V gene TRBV19 combines with J gene TRBJ1-4; weak D call: TRBD1 (6 bases). The CDR3 is 14 residues long. The V end lost 2 bases, the J end lost 2 bases, and 6 bases lay between the germline ends. CDR1 LNHDA and CDR2 SQIVND come from the germline V gene (reference sequence).

CDR3 protein: CASSSGLAGLDTQYF. In nucleotides, the CDR3 is TGTGCCAGCAGTTCGGGACTAGCGGGATTAGATACGCAGTATTTT. The genes are TRBV6-2 or TRBV6-3 and TRBJ2-3; 13 positions agree with TRBD2. The length of the CDR3 is 15 residues. The J segment lost 5 bases and the V segment lost 4 bases, leaving 3 bases of the junction unmatched. Germline lookup yields CDR1 MNHEY and CDR2 SVGEGT.

DNA of the CDR3: TGTGCCAGCAGCCCGCAGGGACAGCCCCAGCATTTT. It yields the protein CASSPQGQPQHF. The chain employs TRBV6-2 or TRBV6-3 and TRBJ1-5; D is perhaps TRBD1 (5 bases). V was pared by 6 bases and J by 7 bases, with 10 bases between. The germline V gene has CDR1 MNHEY and CDR2 SVGEGT. This CDR3 region has 12 residues.

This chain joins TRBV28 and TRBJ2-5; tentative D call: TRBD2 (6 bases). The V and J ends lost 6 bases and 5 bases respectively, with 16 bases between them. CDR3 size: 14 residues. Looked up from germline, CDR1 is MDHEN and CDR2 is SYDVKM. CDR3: CASRRRGGGETQYF. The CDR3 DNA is TGTGCCAGCAGGAGGAGGGGAGGCGGGGAGACCCAGTACTTC.

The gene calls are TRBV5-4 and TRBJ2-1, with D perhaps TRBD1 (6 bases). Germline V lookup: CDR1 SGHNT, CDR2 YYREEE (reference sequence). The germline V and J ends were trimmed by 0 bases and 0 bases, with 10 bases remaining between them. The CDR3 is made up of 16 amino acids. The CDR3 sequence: CASSLGWDNSYNEQFF. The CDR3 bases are TGTGCCAGCAGCTTGGGGTGGGACAACTCCTACAATGAGCAGTTCTTC.

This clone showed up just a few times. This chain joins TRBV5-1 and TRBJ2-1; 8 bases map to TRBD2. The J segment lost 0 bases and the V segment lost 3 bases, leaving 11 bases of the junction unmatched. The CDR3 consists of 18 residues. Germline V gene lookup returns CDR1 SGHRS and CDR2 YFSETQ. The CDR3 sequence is CASSSPGGSGSSYNEQFF. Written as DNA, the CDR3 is TGCGCCAGCAGCTCCCCCGGGGGGAGCGGGAGCTCCTACAATGAGCAGTTCTTC.

CDR3 nucleotides: TGTGCCAGCAGACCAAGAGGAGGGGGAAACACCATATATTTT. Translation gives CASRPRGGGNTIYF. The chain employs TRBV28 and TRBJ1-3, with D unclear. Germline V lookup: CDR1 MDHEN, CDR2 SYDVKM. Trimming cost V 6 bases and J 4 bases, with 13 bases left between them. This CDR3 region has 14 residues.

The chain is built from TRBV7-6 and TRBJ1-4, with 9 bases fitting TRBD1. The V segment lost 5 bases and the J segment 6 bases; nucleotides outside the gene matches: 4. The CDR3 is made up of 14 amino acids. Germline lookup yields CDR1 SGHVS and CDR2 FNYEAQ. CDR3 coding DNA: TGTGCCAGCAGCGGGGACAGGGTTTATGAAAAACTGTTTTTT. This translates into CASSGDRVYEKLFF.

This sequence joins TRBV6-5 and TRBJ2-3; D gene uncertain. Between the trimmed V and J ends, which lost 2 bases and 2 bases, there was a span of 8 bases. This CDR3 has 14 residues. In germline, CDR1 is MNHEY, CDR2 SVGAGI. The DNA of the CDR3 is TGTGCCAGCAGTTACGGCCAAAACACAGATACGCAGTATTTT. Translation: CASSYGQNTDTQYF.

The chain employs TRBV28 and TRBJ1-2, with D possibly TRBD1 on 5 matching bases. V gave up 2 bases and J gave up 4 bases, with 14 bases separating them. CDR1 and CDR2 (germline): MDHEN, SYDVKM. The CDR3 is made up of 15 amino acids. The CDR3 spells CASSLIVPGVYGYTF. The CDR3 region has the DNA TGTGCCAGCAGTTTAATAGTCCCGGGGGTCTATGGCTACACCTTC.

Here the CDR3 DNA reads TGTGCCACCAGCCAGGGGAAAAGAGAGACCCAGTACTTC. This encodes CATSQGKRETQYF. The chain carries TRBV24-1 and TRBJ2-5, with a possible D match to TRBD1 (6 bases). Trimming removed 7 bases at V and 4 bases at J, with 12 bases between. The CDR3 has 13 residues. CDR1 KGHDR and CDR2 SFDVKD come from the germline V gene.

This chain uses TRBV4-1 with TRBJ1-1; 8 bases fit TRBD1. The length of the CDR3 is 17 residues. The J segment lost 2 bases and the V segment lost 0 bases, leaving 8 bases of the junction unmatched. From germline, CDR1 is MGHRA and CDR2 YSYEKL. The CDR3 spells CASSQEWQGAVNTEAFF. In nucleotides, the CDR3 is TGCGCCAGCAGCCAAGAGTGGCAGGGGGCGGTTAACACTGAAGCTTTCTTT.

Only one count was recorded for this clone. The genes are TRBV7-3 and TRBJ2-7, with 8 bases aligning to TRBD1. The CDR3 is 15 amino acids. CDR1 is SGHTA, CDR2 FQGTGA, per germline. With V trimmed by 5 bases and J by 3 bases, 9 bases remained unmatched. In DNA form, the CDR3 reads TGTGCCAGCAGCCCGGGAACAGGGGGTAACTACGAGCAGTACTTC. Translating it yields CASSPGTGGNYEQYF.

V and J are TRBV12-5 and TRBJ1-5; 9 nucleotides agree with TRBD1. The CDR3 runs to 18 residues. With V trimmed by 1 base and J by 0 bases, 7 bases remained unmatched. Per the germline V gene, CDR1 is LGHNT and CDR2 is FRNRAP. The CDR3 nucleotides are TGTGCTAGTGGTTTGGCCCAAAAGGACAGGGGTAGCAATCAGCCCCAGCATTTT. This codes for CASGLAQKDRGSNQPQHF.

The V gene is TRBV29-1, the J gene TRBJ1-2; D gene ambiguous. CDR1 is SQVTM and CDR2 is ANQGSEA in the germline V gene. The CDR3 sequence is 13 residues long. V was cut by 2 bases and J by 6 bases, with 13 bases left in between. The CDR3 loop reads CSVETGNRDGYTF. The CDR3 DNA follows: TGCAGCGTTGAAACCGGGAACAGAGATGGCTACACCTTC.